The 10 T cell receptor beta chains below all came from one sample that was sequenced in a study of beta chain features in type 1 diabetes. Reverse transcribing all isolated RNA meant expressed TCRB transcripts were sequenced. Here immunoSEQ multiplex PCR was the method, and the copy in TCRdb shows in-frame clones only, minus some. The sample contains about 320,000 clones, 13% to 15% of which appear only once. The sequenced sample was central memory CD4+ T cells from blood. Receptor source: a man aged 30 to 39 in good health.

The CDR3 here is CASSQGQMNTEAFF. For the CDR3, the DNA is TGCGCCAGCAGCCAAGGGCAAATGAACACTGAAGCTTTCTTT. The genes are TRBV4-3 and TRBJ1-1; unclear D gene. This CDR3 has 14 residues. The germline CDR1 and CDR2 sequences are LGHNA and YSLEER. With 1 base removed from V and 0 bases from J, the gap between germline ends came to 6 bases.

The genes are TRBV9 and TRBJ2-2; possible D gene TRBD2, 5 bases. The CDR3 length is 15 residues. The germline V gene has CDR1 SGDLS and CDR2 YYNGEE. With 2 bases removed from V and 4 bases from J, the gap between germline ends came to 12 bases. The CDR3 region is CASSVQASFTGELFF. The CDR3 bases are TGTGCCAGCAGCGTCCAGGCTAGCTTCACCGGGGAGCTGTTTTTT.

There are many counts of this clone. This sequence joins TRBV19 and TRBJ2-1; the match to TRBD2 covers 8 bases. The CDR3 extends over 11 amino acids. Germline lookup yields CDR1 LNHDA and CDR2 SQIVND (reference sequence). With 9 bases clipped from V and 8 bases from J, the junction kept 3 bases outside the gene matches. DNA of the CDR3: TGTGCCAGCCGGGGGGGCTATGAGCAGTTCTTC. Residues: CASRGGYEQFF.

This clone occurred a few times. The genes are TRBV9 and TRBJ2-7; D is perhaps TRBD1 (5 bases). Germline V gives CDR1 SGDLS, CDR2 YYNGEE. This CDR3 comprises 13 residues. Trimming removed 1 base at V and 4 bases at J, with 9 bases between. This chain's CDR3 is CASSVQGRYEQYV. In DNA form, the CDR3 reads TGTGCCAGCAGCGTACAGGGTCGGTACGAGCAGTACGTC.

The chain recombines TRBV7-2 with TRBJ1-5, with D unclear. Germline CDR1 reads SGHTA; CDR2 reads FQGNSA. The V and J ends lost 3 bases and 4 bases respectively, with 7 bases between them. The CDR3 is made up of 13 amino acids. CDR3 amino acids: CASSFQANQPQHF. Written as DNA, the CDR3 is TGTGCCAGCAGCTTCCAGGCGAATCAGCCCCAGCATTTT.

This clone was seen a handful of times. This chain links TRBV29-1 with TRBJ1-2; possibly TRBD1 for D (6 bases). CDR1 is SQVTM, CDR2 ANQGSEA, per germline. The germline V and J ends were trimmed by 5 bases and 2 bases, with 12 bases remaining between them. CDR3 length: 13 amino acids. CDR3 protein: CSVTLGGNYGYTF. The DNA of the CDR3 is TGCAGCGTTACATTAGGGGGGAACTATGGCTACACCTTC.

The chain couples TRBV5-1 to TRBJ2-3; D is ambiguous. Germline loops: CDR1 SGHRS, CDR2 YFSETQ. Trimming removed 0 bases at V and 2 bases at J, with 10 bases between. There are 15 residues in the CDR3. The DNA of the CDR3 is TGCGCCAGCAGCTTGGCCACGGATACCACAGATACGCAGTATTTT. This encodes CASSLATDTTDTQYF. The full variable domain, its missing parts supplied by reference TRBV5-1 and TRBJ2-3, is KAGVTQTPRYLIKTRGQQVTLSCSPISGHRSVSWYQQTPGQGLQFLFEYFSETQRNKGNFPGRFSGRQFSNSRSEMNVSTLELGDSALYLCASSLATDTTDTQYFGPGTRLTVL.

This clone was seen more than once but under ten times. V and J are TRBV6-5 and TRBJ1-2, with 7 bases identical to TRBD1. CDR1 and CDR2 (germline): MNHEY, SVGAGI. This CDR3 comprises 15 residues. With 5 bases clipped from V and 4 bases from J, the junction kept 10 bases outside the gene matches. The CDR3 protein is CASSPGGGTAYGYTF. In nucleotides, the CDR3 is TGTGCCAGCAGTCCCGGCGGCGGGACAGCCTATGGCTACACCTTC.

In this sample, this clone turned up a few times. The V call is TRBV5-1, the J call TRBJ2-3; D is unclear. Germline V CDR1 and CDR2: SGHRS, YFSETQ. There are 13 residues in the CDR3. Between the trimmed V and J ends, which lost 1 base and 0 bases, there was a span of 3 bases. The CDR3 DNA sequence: TGCGCCAGCAGCTTGCAGAGCACAGATACGCAGTATTTT. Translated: CASSLQSTDTQYF.

In nucleotides, the CDR3 is TGTGCCAGCAGCTTGGTAGCGGGAGGGCGCGAGCAGTACGTC. Translated: CASSLVAGGREQYV. This sequence joins TRBV5-6 and TRBJ2-7, with 11 bases identical to TRBD2. Looked up from germline, CDR1 is SGHDT and CDR2 is YYEEEE. Unmatched junction bases numbered 2, after V lost 0 bases and J lost 6 bases. This CDR3 region has 14 residues.